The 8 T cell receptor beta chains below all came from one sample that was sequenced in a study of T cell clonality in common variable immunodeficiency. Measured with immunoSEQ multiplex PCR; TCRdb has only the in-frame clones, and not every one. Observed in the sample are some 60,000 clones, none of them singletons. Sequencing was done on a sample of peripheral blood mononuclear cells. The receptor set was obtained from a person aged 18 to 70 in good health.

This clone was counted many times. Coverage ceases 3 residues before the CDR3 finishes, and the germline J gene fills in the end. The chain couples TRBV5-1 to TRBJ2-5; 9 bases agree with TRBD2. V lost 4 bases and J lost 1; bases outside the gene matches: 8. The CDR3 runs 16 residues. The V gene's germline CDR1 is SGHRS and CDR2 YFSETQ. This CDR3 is CASSPSAGGIQETQYF. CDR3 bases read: TGCGCCAGCAGCCCTTCGGCGGGAGGGATCCAAGAGACC.

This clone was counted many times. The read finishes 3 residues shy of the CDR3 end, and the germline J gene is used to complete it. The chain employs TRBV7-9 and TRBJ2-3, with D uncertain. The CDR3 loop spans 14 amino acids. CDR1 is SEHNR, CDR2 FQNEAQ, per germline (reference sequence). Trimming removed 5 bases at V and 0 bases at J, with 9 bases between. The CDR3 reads CASSTPTSTDTQYF. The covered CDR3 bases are TGTGCCAGCAGCACCCCGACTAGCACAGATACG.

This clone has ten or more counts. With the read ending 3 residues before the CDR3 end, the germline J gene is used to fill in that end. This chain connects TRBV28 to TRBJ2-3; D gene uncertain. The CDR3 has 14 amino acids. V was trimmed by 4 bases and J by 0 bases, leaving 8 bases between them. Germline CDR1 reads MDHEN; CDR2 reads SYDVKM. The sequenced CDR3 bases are TGTGCCAGCAGTTATCGGTATAGCACAGATACG. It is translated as CASSYRYSTDT. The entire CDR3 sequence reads CASSYRYSTDTQYF.

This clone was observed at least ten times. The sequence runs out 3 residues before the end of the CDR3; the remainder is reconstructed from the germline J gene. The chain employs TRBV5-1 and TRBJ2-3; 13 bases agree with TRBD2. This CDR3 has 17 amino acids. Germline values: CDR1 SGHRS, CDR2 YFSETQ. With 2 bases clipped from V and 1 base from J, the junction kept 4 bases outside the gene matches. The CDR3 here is CASSFTSGRAGTDTQYF. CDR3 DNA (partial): TGCGCCAGCAGCTTCACTAGCGGGAGGGCCGGCACAGATACG.

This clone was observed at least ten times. This chain's CDR3 is CASSLAATDTQYF. CDR3 DNA, as far as it was read: TGTGCCAGCAGCTTAGCGGCTACAGATACG. The V gene is TRBV7-9, the J gene TRBJ2-3; D gene unclear. The read ends 3 residues before the CDR3 terminus; that terminus is restored from the germline J gene. The CDR3 length is 13 residues. The V gene lost 0 bases and the J gene lost 3 bases, with 4 bases spanning the gap. Germline CDR1 reads SEHNR; CDR2 reads FQNEAQ (reference sequence).

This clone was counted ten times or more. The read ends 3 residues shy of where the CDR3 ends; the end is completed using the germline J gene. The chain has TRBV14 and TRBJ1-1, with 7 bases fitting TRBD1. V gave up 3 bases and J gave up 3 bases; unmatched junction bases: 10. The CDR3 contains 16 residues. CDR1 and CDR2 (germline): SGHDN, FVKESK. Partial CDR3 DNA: TGTGCCAGCAGCCAGTTGACAGGGAAGGGGGACACTGAA. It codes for CASSQLTGKGDTE. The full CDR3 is CASSQLTGKGDTEAFF.

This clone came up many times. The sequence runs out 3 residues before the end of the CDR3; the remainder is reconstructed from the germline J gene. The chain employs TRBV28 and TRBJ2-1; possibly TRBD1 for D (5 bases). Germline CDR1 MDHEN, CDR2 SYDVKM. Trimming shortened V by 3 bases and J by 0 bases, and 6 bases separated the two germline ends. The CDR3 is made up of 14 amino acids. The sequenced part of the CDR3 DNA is TGTGCCAGCAGTTTCCAGGGCTCCTACAATGAG. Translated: CASSFQGSYNE. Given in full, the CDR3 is CASSFQGSYNEQFF.

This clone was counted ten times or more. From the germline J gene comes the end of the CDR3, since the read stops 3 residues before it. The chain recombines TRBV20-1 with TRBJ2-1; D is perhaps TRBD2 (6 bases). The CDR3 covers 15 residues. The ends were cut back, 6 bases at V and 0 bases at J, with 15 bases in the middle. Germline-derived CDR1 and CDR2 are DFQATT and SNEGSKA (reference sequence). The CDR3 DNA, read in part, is TGCAGTGCAACCGGGACTTCTAGCTCCTACAATGAG. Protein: CSATGTSSSYNE. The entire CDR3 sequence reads CSATGTSSSYNEQFF.